This TCR beta chain originates from a study of blood T cells in healthy people across ages. V lost 0 bases and J 0 bases, leaving 10 bases between the germline ends. The length of the CDR3 is 17 residues. The germline V gene encodes CDR1 SGHRS and CDR2 YFSETQ. Together with a sample-barcoded 5' primer, a J-beta primer mix was included in a second PCR lasting 7 to 11 cycles. TCRdb reprocessed the 5' RACE reads via MiXCR and lists one record per CDR3 protein. The data show 1,500,000 or so distinct CDR3 sequences, with less than 45% seen just once and approximately 4% held by the top ten. The sample was blood. V and J are TRBV5-1 and TRBJ1-6; D uncertain. The sequence derives from a woman between 18 and 30 years old in good health. CDR3 bases: TGCGCCAGCAGCTTGGATCCGATAAGCTCCTATAATTCACCCCTCCACTTT. Its translation: CASSLDPISSYNSPLHF. Full variable domain (outside the CDR3, taken from reference TRBV5-1 and TRBJ1-6): KAGVTQTPRYLIKTRGQQVTLSCSPISGHRSVSWYQQTPGQGLQFLFEYFSETQRNKGNFPGRFSGRQFSNSRSEMNVSTLELGDSALYLCASSLDPISSYNSPLHFGNGTRLTVT.